One sample yielded the 20 T cell receptor beta chains listed below, sequenced in a study of cytomegalovirus exposure and HLA in healthy donors. PCR used 60 Vbeta primers and 13 Jbeta primers. TCRdb's copy holds only in-frame clones and misses some; the assay was immunoSEQ multiplex PCR. The sample holds approximately 170,000 clones, approximately 80% seen once. Sequencing input: PBMCs. All receptors come from a male donor in good health and CMV-seronegative.

This clone is a singleton in its sample. This sequence joins TRBV7-6 and TRBJ2-1, with TRBD2 as a possible D gene (6 bases). CDR1 is SGHVS, CDR2 FNYEAQ, per germline. CDR3 length equals 15 residues. Trimming pared 3 bases from V and 8 bases from J, leaving 17 bases between. CDR3 sequence reads: CASSFIVGGLDEQFF. For the CDR3, the DNA is TGTGCCAGCAGCTTTATAGTGGGAGGCCTCGATGAGCAGTTCTTC.

The V call is TRBV18, the J call TRBJ2-3, with D unresolved. CDR3 length equals 14 residues. Per the germline V gene, CDR1 is KGHSH and CDR2 is LQKENI. V was shortened by 2 bases and J by 4 bases, with 10 bases between the two germline ends. The chain's CDR3 is CASSPEYYADTQYF. CDR3 coding DNA: TGTGCCAGCTCACCAGAGTATTATGCAGATACGCAGTATTTT.

The chain recombines TRBV7-2 with TRBJ2-7; the D is unclear. CDR1 and CDR2 from the germline V gene are SGHTA and FQGNSA. The ends were cut back, 2 bases at V and 3 bases at J, with 11 bases in the middle. CDR3 size: 14 residues. The CDR3 DNA reads TGTGCCAGCAGCTTAAGTGGGCAAGGCTACGAGCAGTACTTC. Protein: CASSLSGQGYEQYF.

The CDR3 DNA is TGTGCCAGTAGGCTCCTCTGGGCGGGGGTGTACGAGCAGTACTTC. It is translated as CASRLLWAGVYEQYF. This chain joins TRBV19 and TRBJ2-7, with 7 bases fitting TRBD2. CDR1 LNHDA and CDR2 SQIVND come from the germline V gene (reference sequence). Trimming took 6 bases from V and 4 from J; bases not matched to a gene: 12. This CDR3 has 15 residues. The entire variable domain, with the rest obtained from reference TRBV19 and TRBJ2-7, is as follows: DGGITQSPKYLFRKEGQNVTLSCEQNLNHDAMYWYRQDPGQGLRLIYYSQIVNDFQKGDIAEGYSVSREKKESFPLTVTSAQKNPTAFYLCASRLLWAGVYEQYFGPGTRLTVT.

This clone was found a few times. The chain has TRBV29-1 and TRBJ2-3; D is ambiguous. The germline V gene encodes CDR1 SQVTM and CDR2 ANQGSEA. This CDR3 spans 12 amino acids. V was shortened by 6 bases and J by 6 bases, with 13 bases between the two germline ends. CDR3 nucleotide sequence: TGCAGCGTCTACGAATTCGGTGATACGCAGTATTTT. It is translated as CSVYEFGDTQYF.

V gene TRBV7-6 combines with J gene TRBJ1-1; no reliable D call. The CDR3 extends over 14 amino acids. Germline CDR1 SGHVS, CDR2 FNYEAQ. V gave up 1 base and J gave up 1 base, with 7 bases separating them. The chain's CDR3 is CASSLGPGNTEAFF. CDR3 coding DNA: TGTGCCAGCAGCTTAGGTCCAGGGAACACTGAAGCTTTCTTT.

The V call is TRBV4-3, the J call TRBJ2-2; a weak D match, TRBD1 (6 bases). Germline V CDR1 and CDR2: LGHNA, YSLEER. The CDR3 has 18 residues. Trimming shortened V by 0 bases and J by 7 bases, and 21 bases separated the two germline ends. The CDR3 DNA follows: TGCGCCAGCAGCCAAGATTTCGGGACAATAAGCAGTGGCGGGGAGCTGTTTTTT. Its protein product is CASSQDFGTISSGGELFF.

The J gene is TRBJ2-5, the V gene TRBV9; D possibly corresponds to TRBD2 (6 bases). V lost 0 bases and J lost 4, with 19 bases in between. The CDR3 loop spans 17 amino acids. Germline V lookup: CDR1 SGDLS, CDR2 YYNGEE. The CDR3 reads CASSVVPSARSGETQYF. In DNA form, the CDR3 reads TGTGCCAGCAGCGTAGTCCCTAGCGCAAGGAGCGGAGAGACCCAGTACTTC.

This chain joins TRBV28 and TRBJ1-5; D is undetermined. Trimming left V 5 bases short and J 4 bases short, with 6 bases between. CDR1 MDHEN and CDR2 SYDVKM come from the germline V gene. This CDR3 contains 12 residues. DNA for the CDR3: TGTGCCAGCAGTCTTCTAAATCAGCCCCAGCATTTT. Translated, it gives CASSLLNQPQHF.

This sequence joins TRBV28 and TRBJ1-5; D perhaps matches TRBD1 (5 bases). Trimming left V 6 bases short and J 0 bases short, with 9 bases between. The germline V gene encodes CDR1 MDHEN and CDR2 SYDVKM. The length of the CDR3 is 14 residues. The CDR3, as DNA: TGTGCCAGCAGCGGGGGGGGTAGCAATCAGCCCCAGCATTTT. Its translation: CASSGGGSNQPQHF.

The chain links TRBV19 to TRBJ1-5; 8 positions match TRBD1. With 6 bases clipped from V and 0 bases from J, the junction kept 4 bases outside the gene matches. Germline CDR1 reads LNHDA; CDR2 reads SQIVND (reference sequence). The CDR3 extends over 15 amino acids. CDR3 bases: TGTGCCAGTAGCAGGACAGGGTTTAGCAATCAGCCCCAGCATTTT. Its translation is CASSRTGFSNQPQHF.

This sequence joins TRBV19 and TRBJ1-5; maybe TRBD1 (6 bases). The germline V gene has CDR1 LNHDA and CDR2 SQIVND (reference sequence). V lost 6 bases and J 5 bases, leaving 14 bases between the germline ends. The CDR3 sequence is 14 residues long. The CDR3 bases are TGTGCCAGTAGCGACGGACAGCCCTATCAGCCCCAGCATTTT. Residues: CASSDGQPYQPQHF.

This clone was observed once. The junction does not match germline at one end; this may be a read error. The chain joins TRBV7-9 to TRBJ2-1; 11 nucleotides align to TRBD2. The CDR3 spans 12 residues. In germline, CDR1 is SEHNR, CDR2 FQNEAQ (reference sequence). CDR3 protein: CSSSLELAGALF. The CDR3 DNA follows: TGTTCCAGCAGCTTAGAACTAGCGGGAGCCCTCTTC. Full variable domain (missing parts from reference TRBV7-9 and TRBJ2-1): DTGVSQNPRHKITKRGQNVTFRCDPISEHNRLYWYRQTLGQGPEFLTYFQNEAQLEKSRLLSDRFSAERPKGSFSTLEIQRTEQGDSAMYLCSSSLELAGALFGPGTRLTVL.

The chain has TRBV6-6 and TRBJ2-5; D perhaps matches TRBD2 (6 bases). CDR1 and CDR2 (germline): MNHNY, SVGAGI (reference sequence). The CDR3 length is 15 residues. The V end lost 0 bases, the J end lost 4 bases, and 12 bases lay between the germline ends. The CDR3 DNA reads TGTGCCAGCAGTTACTCGACGTTGGGGGGAGAGACCCAGTACTTC. Translating gives CASSYSTLGGETQYF.

The chain employs TRBV28 and TRBJ1-5, with TRBD1 as a possible D gene (6 bases). V was pared by 8 bases and J by 4 bases, with 12 bases between. Germline lookup yields CDR1 MDHEN and CDR2 SYDVKM. The CDR3 extends over 13 amino acids. The CDR3 DNA sequence: TGTGCCAGCGGGTGGACAGTTAATCAGCCCCAGCATTTT. This codes for CASGWTVNQPQHF.

CDR3 residues: CASSLGQGSYNEQFF. The CDR3 bases are TGTGCCAGTAGTTTAGGACAGGGGAGTTACAATGAGCAGTTCTTC. The chain has TRBV19 and TRBJ2-1; 9 positions agree with TRBD1. With V trimmed by 5 bases and J by 4 bases, 6 bases remained unmatched. The length of the CDR3 is 15 residues. CDR1 and CDR2 (germline): LNHDA, SQIVND (reference sequence).

As regards this clone: A read error may account for a junction end that differs from germline. This rearrangement joins TRBV7-9 to TRBJ1-2, with TRBD1 identical over 7 bases. From germline, CDR1 is SEHNR and CDR2 FQNEAQ (reference sequence). This CDR3 has 15 amino acids. This chain's CDR3 is CSSSLPRRGFDGYTF. For the CDR3, the DNA is TGTTCCAGCAGCTTACCCCGCAGGGGGTTCGACGGCTACACCTTC.

The chain recombines TRBV27 with TRBJ2-2; 11 nucleotides line up with TRBD2. J gave up 6 bases and V 2 bases, and 5 bases lay outside the gene matches. This CDR3 is built from 16 residues. CDR1 and CDR2 (germline): MNHEY, SMNVEV (reference sequence). The CDR3 region has the DNA TGTGCCAGCAGTTTACGGCTAGCGGGGGGAGCCGGGGAGCTGTTTTTT. The encoded protein is CASSLRLAGGAGELFF.

The rearrangement joins TRBV14 to TRBJ1-1, with TRBD1 identical over 9 bases. The trim removed 5 bases at V and 1 base at J, leaving 8 bases unmatched. Germline lookup yields CDR1 SGHDN and CDR2 FVKESK. The CDR3 has 16 residues. CDR3 sequence (DNA): TGTGCCAGCAGCGCCCGACAGGGGGTTACGAACACTGAAGCTTTCTTT. This codes for CASSARQGVTNTEAFF.

The chain employs TRBV7-8 and TRBJ2-1; 7 nucleotides line up with TRBD1. This CDR3 contains 15 residues. Trimming removed 2 bases from V and 7 bases from J; junction bases left unmatched: 8. Germline assignment: CDR1 SGHVS and CDR2 FQNEAQ. The DNA for the CDR3 is TGTGCCAGCAGCTTAAGGACAGGCTTTATTAATGAGCAGTTCTTC. It encodes CASSLRTGFINEQFF.